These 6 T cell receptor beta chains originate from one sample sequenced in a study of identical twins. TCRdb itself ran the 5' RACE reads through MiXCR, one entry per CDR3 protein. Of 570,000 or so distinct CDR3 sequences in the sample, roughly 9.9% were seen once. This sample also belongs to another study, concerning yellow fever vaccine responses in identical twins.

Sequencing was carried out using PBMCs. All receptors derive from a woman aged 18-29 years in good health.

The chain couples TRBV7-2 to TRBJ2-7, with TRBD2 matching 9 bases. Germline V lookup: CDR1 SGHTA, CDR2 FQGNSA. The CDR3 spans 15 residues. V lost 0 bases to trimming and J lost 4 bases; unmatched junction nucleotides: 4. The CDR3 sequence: CASSLARLAVYEQYF. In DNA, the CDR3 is TGTGCCAGCAGCTTAGCCAGACTAGCGGTATACGAGCAGTACTTC.

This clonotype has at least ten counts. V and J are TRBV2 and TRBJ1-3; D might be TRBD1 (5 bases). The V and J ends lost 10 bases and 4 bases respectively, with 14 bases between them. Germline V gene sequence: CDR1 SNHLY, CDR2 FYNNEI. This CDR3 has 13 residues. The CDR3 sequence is CATAPGLGNTIYF. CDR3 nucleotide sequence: TGTGCCACCGCCCCAGGGCTGGGAAACACCATATATTTT.

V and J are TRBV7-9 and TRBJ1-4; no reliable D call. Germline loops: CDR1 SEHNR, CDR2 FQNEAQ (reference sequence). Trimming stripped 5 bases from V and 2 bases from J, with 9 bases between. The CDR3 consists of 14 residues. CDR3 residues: CASSTHATNEKLFF. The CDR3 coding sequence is TGTGCCAGCAGCACCCATGCGACTAATGAAAAACTGTTTTTT.

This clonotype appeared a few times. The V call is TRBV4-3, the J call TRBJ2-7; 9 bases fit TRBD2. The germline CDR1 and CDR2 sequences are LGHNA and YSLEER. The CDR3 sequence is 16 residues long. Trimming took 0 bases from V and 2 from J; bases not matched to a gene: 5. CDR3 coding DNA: TGCGCCAGCAGCCAAGATACGGGACTAGCAGCCTACGAGCAGTACTTC. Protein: CASSQDTGLAAYEQYF.

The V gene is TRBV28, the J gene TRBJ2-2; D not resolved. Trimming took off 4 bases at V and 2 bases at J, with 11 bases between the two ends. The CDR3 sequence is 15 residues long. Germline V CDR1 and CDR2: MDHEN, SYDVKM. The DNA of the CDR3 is TGTGCCAGCAGTTCCCTAGGCGTCAACACCGGGGAGCTGTTTTTT. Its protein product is CASSSLGVNTGELFF. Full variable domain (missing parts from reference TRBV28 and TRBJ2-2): DVKVTQSSRYLVKRTGEKVFLECVQDMDHENMFWYRQDPGLGLRLIYFSYDVKMKEKGDIPEGYSVSREKKERFSLILESASTNQTSMYLCASSSLGVNTGELFFGEGSRLTVL.

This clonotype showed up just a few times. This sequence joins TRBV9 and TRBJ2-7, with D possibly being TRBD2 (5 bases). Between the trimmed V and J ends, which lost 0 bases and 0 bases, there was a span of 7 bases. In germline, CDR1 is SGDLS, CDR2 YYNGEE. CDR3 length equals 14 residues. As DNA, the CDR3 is TGTGCCAGCAGCGTAGACGGGGACTCCTACGAGCAGTACTTC. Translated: CASSVDGDSYEQYF.